One and the same sample provided the 3 T cell receptor beta chains below, sequenced in a study of T-cell reconstitution after alpha-beta-depleted transplantation in children (dated by TCRdb to about 2016). Receptors were amplified or captured by PCR. Sequencing was performed on an Illumina HiSeq 2500. TCR library preparation used molecular barcoding, with unique molecular identifiers applied to normalize quantification of the TCRbeta repertoire. TCRdb reanalyzed the raw reads on its own, using fastp at Q25 for trimming and MiXCR for clone calling, and kept in-frame beta chains. Rows with a matching CDR3 protein are joined into one entry that keeps the most common DNA and genes. The sample table lists approximately 500,000 distinct CDR3 sequences, about 10% of them with a count of one. The top ten hold 2% to 2.5% of the sample. Per the publication, the treatment or condition label means: allogeneic hematopoietic cell transplantation with graft depleted of TCRalphabeta T cells and CD19 B cells.

The sample here was PBMCs, taken before TCRalphabeta/CD19-depleted stem cell transplant. These receptors came from a child aged 2-15 years with inherited bone marrow failure, due to receive a stem cell transplant.

In its sample, this clonotype was seen many times. V usage is TRBV6-5 and J usage is TRBJ2-1, with no clear D. The CDR3 is 16 residues long. Trimming stripped 0 bases from V and 1 base from J, with 10 bases between. Germline V lookup: CDR1 MNHEY, CDR2 SVGAGI. The CDR3 sequence: CASSYSGGPSYNEQFF. DNA of the CDR3: TGTGCCAGCAGTTACTCCGGCGGCCCGTCCTACAATGAGCAGTTCTTC.

In regard to this clonotype: A much larger clone is a single base away; this may be a read error. The V and J genes are TRBV10-1 and TRBJ2-4, with D possibly TRBD1 on 6 matching bases. The CDR3 is 14 residues long. With 3 bases removed from V and 9 bases from J, the gap between germline ends came to 15 bases. Per germline, CDR1 WNHNN and CDR2 SYGVQD (reference sequence). The CDR3 bases are TGCGCCAGCAGTGATGCAGGGGCGAAGGGCATTCAGTACTTC. This sequence encodes CASSDAGAKGIQYF.

Many counts were recorded for this clonotype. The genes are TRBV2 and TRBJ2-3, with 7 bases lining up with TRBD2. This CDR3 spans 13 amino acids. The germline CDR1 and CDR2 sequences are SNHLY and FYNNEI. The V and J ends lost 1 base and 5 bases, in that order; junction bases with no gene match: 0. The CDR3 region has the DNA TGTGCCAGCAGTGAAGGGGGGGGAGATACGCAGTATTTT. Its protein product is CASSEGGGDTQYF.